A selection of T cell receptor beta chains follows, all from one sample in a study of blood T cell repertoires in COVID-19. TCRdb's table, derived via immunoSEQ multiplex PCR, lists solely in-frame clones and lacks some. The profile shows fewer than 300,000 clones, about nine tenths of them singletons. The specimen sequenced was peripheral blood. All receptors come from a man aged 35 to 55 who had recovered from COVID-19. Each CDR3 is given with its conserved first and last residue. D genes are given only for firm matches. A clone size is listed for some rows: how often the clone was seen (once, few, many), or a class if it is expanded.

clone size | J gene | V gene | D gene | CDR3 DNA | CDR3 protein
NA | TRBJ2-5 | TRBV7-9 | NA | TGTGCCAGCAGCTTAGCAGGAGATGGGGAGACCCAGTACTTC | CASSLAGDGETQYF
NA | TRBJ1-2 | TRBV12-3/TRBV12-4 | NA | TGTGCCAGCAGCGACGGACAGTACTATGGCTACACCTTC | CASSDGQYYGYTF
NA | TRBJ2-1 | TRBV29-1 | TRBD1 | TGCAGCGTGGGGGGTAGGACAGGGGATGAGCAGTTCTTC | CSVGGRTGDEQFF
once | TRBJ1-3 | TRBV5-6 | NA | TGTGCCAGCAGCTTGGCTAGCTCTGGAAACACCATATATTTT | CASSLASSGNTIYF
NA | TRBJ2-7 | TRBV6-5 | TRBD1 | TGTGCCAGCAGAAGACAGGGTCGGCACGAGCAGTACTTC | CASRRQGRHEQYF
NA | TRBJ2-3 | TRBV2 | NA | TGTGCCAGCAGTGGTCAGGGACAAGATACGCAGTATTTT | CASSGQGQDTQYF
NA | TRBJ2-3 | TRBV7-7 | NA | TGTGCCAGCAGCTTCTCTACGGGGGGCGAGCAGTATTTT | CASSFSTGGEQYF
NA | TRBJ2-5 | TRBV2 | NA | TGTGCCAGCAGTGAGTTGGCAGAAGAGACCCAGTACTTC | CASSELAEETQYF
NA | TRBJ2-7 | TRBV2 | NA | TGTGCCAGCAGTGTTCCGCCTAACGAGCAGTACTTC | CASSVPPNEQYF
once | TRBJ2-3 | TRBV2 | TRBD2 | TGTGCCAGCAGTGAAACCGGGACTAGGAGGTTGGGTACGCAGTATTTT | CASSETGTRRLGTQYF
NA | TRBJ2-3 | TRBV2 | NA | TGTGCCAGCAGTGATCTAAACCCCACAGATACGCAGTATTTT | CASSDLNPTDTQYF
many | TRBJ2-7 | TRBV5-6 | TRBD2 | TGTGCCAGCAGCTATCGACCCGGGACTAGCGGGATTGGGACGGACTTC | CASSYRPGTSGIGTDF
NA | TRBJ1-2 | TRBV30 | NA | TGTGCCTGGAGTGTTCGAAGGGGGGGCTACACCTTC | CAWSVRRGGYTF
NA | TRBJ2-2 | TRBV6-6 | TRBD2 | TGTGCCAGCAGTCCCTTGACCCGACTAGCGGGGGGAATGGCCGGGGAGCTGTTTTTT | CASSPLTRLAGGMAGELFF
NA | TRBJ2-5 | TRBV3-1/TRBV3-2 | NA | TGTGCCAGCAGCAGGGGACAAGAGACCCAGTACTTC | CASSRGQETQYF
NA | TRBJ2-5 | TRBV27 | TRBD2 | TGTGCCAGCAGTTTTTCAGTGGGAGGGCCGGAGACCCAGTACTTC | CASSFSVGGPETQYF
NA | TRBJ2-3 | TRBV9 | TRBD2 | TGTGCCAGCAGCGCCAGCGGGAGTAATACGCAGTATTTT | CASSASGSNTQYF
NA | TRBJ2-3 | TRBV27 | TRBD2 | TGTGCCAGCAGTCCCCCCTCCAGACTAGCGGGGGTTTCAGATACGCAGTATTTT | CASSPPSRLAGVSDTQYF
NA | TRBJ1-2 | TRBV29-1 | NA | TGCAGCGTCGTTAGGGGGGGTGGGATGAACTATGGCTACACCTTC | CSVVRGGGMNYGYTF
NA | TRBJ1-2 | TRBV7-9 | TRBD1 | TGTGCCAGCAGCTTGGTAGGGGGCGGCTATGGCTACACCTTC | CASSLVGGGYGYTF
NA | TRBJ2-7 | TRBV7-6 | NA | TGTGCCAGCACGGACCCCTTGGGGAGCGGAGCCCACTACGAGCAGTACTTC | CASTDPLGSGAHYEQYF
NA | TRBJ2-1 | TRBV9 | TRBD2 | TGTGCCAGCAGCGTAGGTAGCGGGGGCAATGAGCAGTTCTTC | CASSVGSGGNEQFF
NA | TRBJ1-2 | TRBV3-1/TRBV3-2 | TRBD1 | TGTGCCAGCAGTCCGACAGGGGAGTATGGCTACACCTTC | CASSPTGEYGYTF
NA | TRBJ1-2 | TRBV29-1 | TRBD1 | TGCAGCGTTGACTCCTCCGGGACAGGGGGCGGCGGCTACACCTTC | CSVDSSGTGGGGYTF
NA | TRBJ2-1 | TRBV23-1 | NA | TGCGCCAGCACCCCCCCCCGTGAGCAGTTCTTC | CASTPPREQFF
NA | TRBJ1-2 | TRBV11-2 | TRBD1 | TGTGCCAGCAGCATCCTGACAGGGGGGACACATGGCTACACCTTC | CASSILTGGTHGYTF
NA | TRBJ2-3 | TRBV7-8 | TRBD2 | TGTGCCAGCAGCTTAGCACCGGGACTAGCGGGCACAGATACGCAGTATTTT | CASSLAPGLAGTDTQYF
NA | TRBJ1-1 | TRBV30 | TRBD1 | TGTGCCTGGAGAGGACAGGGGAACACTGAAGCTTTCTTT | CAWRGQGNTEAFF
NA | TRBJ2-3 | TRBV24-1 | TRBD1 | TGTGCCACCAGCCGATCTCCGGGACAGGGTATCACAGATACGCAGTATTTT | CATSRSPGQGITDTQYF
NA | TRBJ2-3 | TRBV27 | TRBD2 | TGTGCCAGCAGACTAAGCGGGGGTGGGCAGTATTTT | CASRLSGGGQYF
NA | TRBJ2-1 | TRBV6-5 | NA | TGTGCCAGCACGGGGTCTCCCGGGTCCTACAATGAGCAGTTCTTC | CASTGSPGSYNEQFF
NA | TRBJ1-5 | TRBV10-3 | TRBD1 | TGTGCCATCAGTGGAAGGACAGGGAACAATCAGCCCCAGCATTTT | CAISGRTGNNQPQHF
NA | TRBJ2-2 | TRBV15 | TRBD2 | TGTGCCACCAGCCCCCGGGGACTATCCGGGGAGCTGTTTTTT | CATSPRGLSGELFF
few | TRBJ1-2 | TRBV2 | NA | TGTGCCAGCAGGGGAGCGGGAGGACGGAGACACTATGGCTACACCTTC | CASRGAGGRRHYGYTF
NA | TRBJ2-2 | TRBV10-3 | NA | TGTGCCATCATGGGGGGACAGACTTACACCGGGGAGCTGTTTTTT | CAIMGGQTYTGELFF
once | TRBJ2-1 | TRBV10-2 | TRBD2 | TGCGCCAGCAGCGGACTAGCGGCATACAATGAGCAGTTCTTC | CASSGLAAYNEQFF
NA | TRBJ2-1 | TRBV11-2 | NA | TGTGCCAGCAGCTTAGATAAAGGGAGAGGGCTTTGGAACAATGAGCAGTTCTTC | CASSLDKGRGLWNNEQFF
NA | TRBJ2-1 | TRBV15 | TRBD1 | TGTGCCACCAGCGCTCGTTCCGGGACAGCGTACAATGAGCAGTTCTTC | CATSARSGTAYNEQFF
NA | TRBJ2-2 | TRBV9 | NA | TGTGCCAGCAGCATATCTTCGGGCACCGGGGAGCTGTTTTTT | CASSISSGTGELFF
NA | TRBJ1-2 | TRBV12-1 | NA | TGTGCCAGCAGCTTTACCGCAGGGTCTTTGGTTGGCTACACCTTC | CASSFTAGSLVGYTF
NA | TRBJ1-1 | TRBV5-1 | NA | TGCGCCAGCAGCTTGCTTGGAGGGAACATATTCTTAACTGAAGCTTTCTTT | CASSLLGGNIFLTEAFF
few | TRBJ2-3 | TRBV5-4 | NA | TGTGCCAGCAGCCTCCCTTCACAGGGATTTGTGGCAGATACGCAGTATTTT | CASSLPSQGFVADTQYF